This T cell receptor (beta chain) was observed in a study of T cell responses to AZD1222 COVID-19 vaccine. Points from the study as a whole: It was only six AZD1222 recipients who were seropositive at baseline. Regions 160-218 and 743-854 dominated among vaccine-associated CD4 TCRs spanning spike. Most donors were white British and more were female, and clonal diversity was possibly underestimated. Repertoire sampling was restricted to post-peak T cell response timepoints.

Here immunoSEQ multiplex PCR was the method, and the copy in TCRdb shows in-frame clones only, minus some. The sample lists 150,000 to 200,000 clones, around nine tenths occurring once. Concerning this clone: No antigen is known for it.

Trimming removed 8 bases from V and 11 bases from J, with 18 bases in between. This CDR3 region has 12 residues. Germline CDR1 and CDR2: MNHNY and SVGAGI (reference sequence). The chain carries TRBV6-6 and TRBJ1-1; possibly TRBD1 for D (6 bases). This TCR was recovered from an adult in good health. Specimen: peripheral blood, collected on day 0 of AZD1222 vaccination. The CDR3 sequence: CASSTRERGAFF. CDR3 coding DNA: TGTGCCAGCTCGACGAGGGAAAGGGGGGCTTTCTTT.